This passage covers 10 T cell receptor beta chains from one sample sequenced in a study of CD8 T cells in Susac syndrome. Reverse transcription of about 0.45 to 1 ug RNA was performed with random hexamers. TCRdb called the immunoSEQ multiplex PCR reads again in MiXCR, with one record for every CDR3 protein. The sample has approximately 190,000 distinct CDR3 sequences; approximately 93% are singletons. Sequencing was performed on CD4+ T cells from PBMCs. These receptors were obtained from a human donor in good health.

The rearrangement uses TRBV12-3 or TRBV12-4 and TRBJ1-6; 10 bases are shared with TRBD1. V trimming: 6 bases; J trimming: 9 bases; junction bases outside the gene matches: 5. The CDR3 is 14 amino acids. CDR3 amino acids: CASSRQGAGSPLHF. As DNA, the CDR3 is TGTGCCAGCAGCCGACAGGGGGCCGGTTCACCCCTCCACTTT.

V gene TRBV5-4 combines with J gene TRBJ2-7; D is undetermined. The V and J ends lost 3 bases and 3 bases respectively, with 13 bases between them. The CDR3 sequence is 14 residues long. The germline CDR1 and CDR2 sequences are SGHNT and YYREEE (reference sequence). The CDR3 spells CASSSSGRFYEQYF. CDR3 sequence (DNA): TGTGCCAGCAGCTCCTCAGGACGGTTCTACGAGCAGTACTTC.

This clonotype showed up just a few times. The J gene is TRBJ2-3, the V gene TRBV5-1; tentatively, D is TRBD2 (6 bases). This CDR3 is built from 14 residues. Per the germline V gene, CDR1 is SGHRS and CDR2 is YFSETQ. The V end was cut by 0 bases, the J end by 4 bases, with 9 bases between. The CDR3 here is CASSLVGGPDTQYF. CDR3 in DNA: TGCGCCAGCAGCTTGGTCGGAGGGCCAGATACGCAGTATTTT.

The rearrangement uses TRBV7-9 and TRBJ2-6; D may be TRBD1 (5 bases). The CDR3 contains 15 residues. Germline V gene data show CDR1 as SEHNR and CDR2 as FQNEAQ (reference sequence). Trimming took off 1 base at V and 2 bases at J, with 6 bases between the two ends. CDR3 in amino acids: CASSLVRAGANVLTF. The CDR3, as DNA: TGTGCCAGCAGCTTAGTCAGGGCTGGGGCCAACGTCCTGACTTTC.

This clonotype was detected only once. This sequence joins TRBV2 and TRBJ1-1; TRBD1 is a possible D gene (5 bases). Trimming took off 7 bases at V and 9 bases at J, with 18 bases between the two ends. The CDR3 is 13 residues long. Per the germline V gene, CDR1 is SNHLY and CDR2 is FYNNEI. CDR3 in amino acids: CASTPLPPGKAFF. CDR3 in DNA: TGTGCCAGCACCCCCCTCCCCCCAGGGAAAGCTTTCTTT.

The chain couples TRBV19 to TRBJ1-5; TRBD1 agrees at 8 bases. CDR1 and CDR2 from the germline V gene are LNHDA and SQIVND (reference sequence). Unmatched junction bases numbered 12, after V lost 9 bases and J lost 5 bases. The CDR3 is made up of 15 amino acids. As DNA, the CDR3 is TGTGCCAGCAGAAATAGTTGGACAGGGCATCAGCCCCAGCATTTT. Translation: CASRNSWTGHQPQHF.

The chain joins TRBV6-2 or TRBV6-3 to TRBJ1-1, with 10 bases lining up with TRBD1. Germline-derived CDR1 and CDR2 are MNHEY and SVGEGT. Trimming cost V 8 bases and J 5 bases; bases outside gene matches: 5. This CDR3 comprises 13 residues. This chain's CDR3 is CASGRTGGTEAFF. The CDR3 nucleotides read TGTGCCAGCGGTCGGACAGGGGGGACTGAAGCTTTCTTT.

This rearrangement joins TRBV7-2 to TRBJ2-7; TRBD2 agrees at 7 bases. Germline V gives CDR1 SGHTA, CDR2 FQGNSA. This CDR3 comprises 14 residues. After removal of 4 bases from V and 4 bases from J, the junction contained 7 bases not matched to a gene. The CDR3 bases are TGTGCCAGCAGCTGGGGGGGGGATTCTTACGAGCAGTACTTC. Translation: CASSWGGDSYEQYF.

CDR3 nucleotide sequence: TGTGCCAGCAGGAGGGACGCCAGCAATCAGCCCCAGCATTTT. Protein: CASRRDASNQPQHF. The chain employs TRBV6-2 or TRBV6-3 and TRBJ1-5, with D maybe TRBD1 (5 bases). Germline CDR1 reads MNHEY; CDR2 reads SVGEGT. With 6 bases removed from V and 1 base from J, the gap between germline ends came to 10 bases. The length of the CDR3 is 14 residues.

V gene TRBV15 combines with J gene TRBJ2-7, with a possible D match to TRBD2 (6 bases). The V gene lost 5 bases and the J gene lost 3 bases, with 11 bases spanning the gap. The length of the CDR3 is 13 residues. Germline assignment: CDR1 LNHNV and CDR2 YYDKDF (reference sequence). This CDR3 is CATSYSAGYEQYF. The CDR3 nucleotides are TGTGCCACCAGCTACTCAGCGGGCTACGAGCAGTACTTC.